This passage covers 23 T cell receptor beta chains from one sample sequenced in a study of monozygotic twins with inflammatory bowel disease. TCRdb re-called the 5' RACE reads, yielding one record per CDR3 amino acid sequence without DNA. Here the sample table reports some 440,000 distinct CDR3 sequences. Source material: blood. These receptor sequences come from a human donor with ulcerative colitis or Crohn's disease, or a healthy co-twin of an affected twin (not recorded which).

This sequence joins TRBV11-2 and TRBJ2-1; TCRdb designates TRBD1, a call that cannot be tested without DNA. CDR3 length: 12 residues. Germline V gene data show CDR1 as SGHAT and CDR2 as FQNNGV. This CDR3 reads CASSSPGNEQFF. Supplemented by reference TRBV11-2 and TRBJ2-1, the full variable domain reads EAGVAQSPRYKIIEKRQSVAFWCNPISGHATLYWYQQILGQGPKLLIQFQNNGVVDDSQLPKDRFSAERLKGVDSTLKIQPAKLEDSAVYLCASSSPGNEQFFGPGTRLTVL.

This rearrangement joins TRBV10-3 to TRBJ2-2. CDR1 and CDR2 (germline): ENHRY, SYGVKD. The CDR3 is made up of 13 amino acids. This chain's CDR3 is CAISESTTGELFF.

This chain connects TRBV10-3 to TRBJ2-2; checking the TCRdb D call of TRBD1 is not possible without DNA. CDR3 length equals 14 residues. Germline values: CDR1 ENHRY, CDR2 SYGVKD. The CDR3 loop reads CAIKDRGNTGELFF.

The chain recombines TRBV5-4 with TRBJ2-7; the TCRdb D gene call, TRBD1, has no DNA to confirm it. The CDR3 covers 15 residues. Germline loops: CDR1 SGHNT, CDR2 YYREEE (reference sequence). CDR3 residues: CASSLMRQGSYEQYF.

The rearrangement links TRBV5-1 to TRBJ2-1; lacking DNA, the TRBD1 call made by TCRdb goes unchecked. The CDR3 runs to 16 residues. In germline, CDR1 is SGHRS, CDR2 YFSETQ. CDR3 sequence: CASSLGGGGTYNEQFF.

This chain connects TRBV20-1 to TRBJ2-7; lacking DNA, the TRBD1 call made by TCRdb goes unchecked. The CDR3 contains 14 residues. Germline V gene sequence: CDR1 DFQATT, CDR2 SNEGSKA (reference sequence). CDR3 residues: CSARHREFAYEQYF.

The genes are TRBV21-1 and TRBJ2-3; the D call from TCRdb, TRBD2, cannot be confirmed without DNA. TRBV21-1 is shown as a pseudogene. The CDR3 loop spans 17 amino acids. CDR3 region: CASSGHRSGESTDTQYF.

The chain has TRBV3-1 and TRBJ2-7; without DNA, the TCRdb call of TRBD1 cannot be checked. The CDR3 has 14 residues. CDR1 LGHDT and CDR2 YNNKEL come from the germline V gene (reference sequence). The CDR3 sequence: CASSRGHFSYEQYF.

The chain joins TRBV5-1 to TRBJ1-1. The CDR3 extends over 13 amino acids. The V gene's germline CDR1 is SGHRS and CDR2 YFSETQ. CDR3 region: CASRYEMNTEAFF. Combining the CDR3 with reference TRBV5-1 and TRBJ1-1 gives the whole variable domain KAGVTQTPRYLIKTRGQQVTLSCSPISGHRSVSWYQQTPGQGLQFLFEYFSETQRNKGNFPGRFSGRQFSNSRSEMNVSTLELGDSALYLCASRYEMNTEAFFGQGTRLTVV.

This CDR3 reads CASSLGATYTQYF. The chain couples TRBV27 to TRBJ2-3; TCRdb returns TRBD1, unconfirmable since there is no DNA. The germline CDR1 and CDR2 sequences are MNHEY and SMNVEV (reference sequence). The CDR3 spans 13 residues.

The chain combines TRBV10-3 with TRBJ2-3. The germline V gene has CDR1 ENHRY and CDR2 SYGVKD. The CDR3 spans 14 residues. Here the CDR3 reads CAISEVGSTDTQYF.

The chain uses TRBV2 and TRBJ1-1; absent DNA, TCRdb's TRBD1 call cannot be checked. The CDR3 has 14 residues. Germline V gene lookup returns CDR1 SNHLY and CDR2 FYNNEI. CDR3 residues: CASSKQGRDTEAFF.

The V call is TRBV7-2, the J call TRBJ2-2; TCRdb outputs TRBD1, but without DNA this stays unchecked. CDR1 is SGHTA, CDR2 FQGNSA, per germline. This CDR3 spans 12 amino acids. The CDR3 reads CATHRGTGELFF. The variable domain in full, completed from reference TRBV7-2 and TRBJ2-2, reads GAGVSQSPSNKVTEKGKDVELRCDPISGHTALYWYRQSLGQGLEFLIYFQGNSAPDKSGLPSDRFSAERTGGSVSTLTIQRTQQEDSAVYLCATHRGTGELFFGEGSRLTVL.

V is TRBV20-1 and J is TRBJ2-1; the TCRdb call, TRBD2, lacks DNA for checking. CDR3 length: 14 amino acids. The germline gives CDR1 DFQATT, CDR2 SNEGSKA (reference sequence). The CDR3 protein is CSAPPRGTYNEQFF.

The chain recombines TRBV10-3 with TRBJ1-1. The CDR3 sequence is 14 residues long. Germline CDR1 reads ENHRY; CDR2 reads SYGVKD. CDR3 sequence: CAISQDPNRAEAFF.

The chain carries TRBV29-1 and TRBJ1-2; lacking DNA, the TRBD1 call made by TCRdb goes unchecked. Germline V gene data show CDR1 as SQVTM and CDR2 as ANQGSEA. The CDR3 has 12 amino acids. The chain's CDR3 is CSILTGDYGYTF.

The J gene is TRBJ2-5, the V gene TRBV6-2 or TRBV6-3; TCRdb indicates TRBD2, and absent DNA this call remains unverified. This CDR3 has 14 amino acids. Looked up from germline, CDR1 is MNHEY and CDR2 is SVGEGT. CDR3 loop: CASKLAGVGETQYF.

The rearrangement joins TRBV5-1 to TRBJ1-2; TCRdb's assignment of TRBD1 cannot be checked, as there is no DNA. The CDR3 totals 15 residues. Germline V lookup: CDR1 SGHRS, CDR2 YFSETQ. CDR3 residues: CASSLGQGAHYGYTF.

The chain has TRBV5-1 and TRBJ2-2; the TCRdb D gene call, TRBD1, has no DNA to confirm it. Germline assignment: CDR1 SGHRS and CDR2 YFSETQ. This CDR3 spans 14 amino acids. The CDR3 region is CASSLGGPPGELFF. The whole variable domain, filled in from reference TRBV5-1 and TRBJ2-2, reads KAGVTQTPRYLIKTRGQQVTLSCSPISGHRSVSWYQQTPGQGLQFLFEYFSETQRNKGNFPGRFSGRQFSNSRSEMNVSTLELGDSALYLCASSLGGPPGELFFGEGSRLTVL.

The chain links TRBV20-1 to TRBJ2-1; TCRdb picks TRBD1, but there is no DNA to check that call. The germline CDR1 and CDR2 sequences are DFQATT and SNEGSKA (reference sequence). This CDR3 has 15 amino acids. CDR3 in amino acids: CSASTGGIAGDEQFF.

This CDR3 is CATGDTGELFF. The chain uses TRBV24-1 and TRBJ2-2; TCRdb lists TRBD1, though no DNA is available to test this call. There are 11 residues in the CDR3. CDR1 is KGHDR, CDR2 SFDVKD, per germline.

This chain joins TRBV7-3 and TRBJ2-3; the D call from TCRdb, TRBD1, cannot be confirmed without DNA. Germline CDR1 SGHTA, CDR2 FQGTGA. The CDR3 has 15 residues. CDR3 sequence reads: CASSSRQGPTDTQYF.

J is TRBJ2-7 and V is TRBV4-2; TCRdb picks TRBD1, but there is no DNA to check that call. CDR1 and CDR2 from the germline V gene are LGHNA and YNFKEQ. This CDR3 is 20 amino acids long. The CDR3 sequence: CASSQRRGTGAAAFSYEQYF.